This TCR beta chain is drawn from a study of blood T cell repertoires in COVID-19. Study in general: Spain, Italy and the United States supplied samples that represented acute and convalescent COVID-19. The cDNA or gDNA used as material had been derived from T cells, B-cell-depleted T cells, or PBMCs.

V lost 4 bases, J lost 1 base, and 11 bases stayed unmatched. There are 17 residues in the CDR3. CDR1 SGHDT and CDR2 YYEEEE come from the germline V gene. Per the study methods: Scientists estimated how many nucleated cells there were by amplifying reference gene primers. The table came from immunoSEQ multiplex PCR; TCRdb's copy has only in-frame clones and leaves some out. V and J calls and clone size follow that table, whereas D and trimming were derived from the DNA. The sample has roughly 56,000 clones; 80% to 95% are singletons. The TCR was taken from a man over 45 with active COVID-19. V and J are TRBV5-6 and TRBJ2-3; 8 positions match TRBD1. Sequenced sample: peripheral blood. CDR3 in DNA: TGTGCCAGCAGCCTCAGGGGGCTCGAATATCGCACAGATACGCAGTATTTT. Its protein is CASSLRGLEYRTDTQYF. The complete variable domain, with remaining parts taken from reference TRBV5-6 and TRBJ2-3, reads DAGVTQSPTHLIKTRGQQVTLRCSPKSGHDTVSWYQQALGQGPQFIFQYYEEEERQRGNFPDRFSGHQFPNYSSELNVNALLLGDSALYLCASSLRGLEYRTDTQYFGPGTRLTVL.